One sample yielded the 15 T cell receptor beta chains listed below, sequenced in a study of T cell changes during pregnancy in multiple sclerosis. Profiling relied on immunoSEQ multiplex PCR, and the TCRdb table lists in-frame clones only, not all of them. This sample has approximately 130,000 clones, with around 95% found just once. Sample: peripheral blood, taken after pregnancy. The receptors stem from a female donor with multiple sclerosis, enrolled in a pregnancy study.

A single count supports this clone. The chain has TRBV6-5 and TRBJ2-7, with a tentative D call TRBD2 (6 bases). CDR1 is MNHEY and CDR2 is SVGAGI in the germline V gene. The CDR3 length is 15 residues. V gave up 5 bases and J gave up 6 bases, with 20 bases separating them. DNA of the CDR3: TGTGCCAGCAGTCCCCTTTTTAGCGGTAGGCTCGAGCAGTACTTC. As protein: CASSPLFSGRLEQYF.

The rearrangement uses TRBV29-1 and TRBJ2-4, with a tentative D call TRBD1 (6 bases). V lost 4 bases to trimming and J lost 4 bases, with 11 bases between them. The CDR3 length is 13 residues. Germline V gene sequence: CDR1 SQVTM, CDR2 ANQGSEA. The CDR3 DNA sequence: TGCAGCGTTGTGTCCCAGGGGAAAAACATTCAGTACTTC. Translating it yields CSVVSQGKNIQYF.

The rearrangement uses TRBV6-5 and TRBJ2-3, with 12 bases fitting TRBD2. Per germline, CDR1 MNHEY and CDR2 SVGAGI. With 6 bases clipped from V and 3 bases from J, the junction kept 4 bases outside the gene matches. The CDR3 is made up of 15 amino acids. The DNA of the CDR3 is TGTGCCAGCAGCCTAGCGGGAGGGCCTACAGATACGCAGTATTTT. It specifies CASSLAGGPTDTQYF.

This chain uses TRBV5-6 with TRBJ2-3, with 7 bases lining up with TRBD2. V lost 3 bases to trimming and J lost 8 bases; unmatched junction nucleotides: 18. Germline V gene sequence: CDR1 SGHDT, CDR2 YYEEEE. This CDR3 is 17 amino acids long. CDR3 loop: CASSSFMVALAGGTQYF. The CDR3 DNA follows: TGTGCCAGCAGCTCCTTTATGGTGGCTTTAGCGGGTGGTACGCAGTATTTT.

The chain combines TRBV5-3 with TRBJ2-7; 9 bases line up with TRBD2. TRBV5-3 is labeled an ORF, and its function is uncertain. The CDR3 has 19 residues. The ends lost 0 bases at V and 3 bases at J; junction bases unmatched: 16. CDR3 protein: CARSLGDSREGLWVYEQYF. Here the CDR3 DNA reads TGTGCCAGAAGCTTGGGTGACTCGCGGGAGGGCCTATGGGTCTACGAGCAGTACTTC.

This clone came up once. The chain recombines TRBV5-4 with TRBJ2-3; D gene uncertain. CDR3 length: 12 amino acids. The germline V gene has CDR1 SGHNT and CDR2 YYREEE (reference sequence). V lost 0 bases, J lost 9 bases, and 8 bases lay in between. CDR3 in amino acids: CASSLDGSTQYF. The DNA for the CDR3 is TGTGCCAGCAGCTTGGACGGGTCCACGCAGTATTTT.

The chain joins TRBV7-2 to TRBJ2-4, with D tentatively TRBD2 (6 bases). The CDR3 length is 14 residues. Trimming took off 3 bases at V and 7 bases at J, with 13 bases between the two ends. The germline CDR1 and CDR2 sequences are SGHTA and FQGNSA. The CDR3 here is CASSFVGSGNIQYF. In DNA, the CDR3 is TGTGCCAGCAGCTTTGTCGGGAGCGGGAACATTCAGTACTTC.

This clone was counted once. The chain joins TRBV9 to TRBJ1-2, with D perhaps TRBD1 (6 bases). Germline assignment: CDR1 SGDLS and CDR2 YYNGEE. The CDR3 loop spans 15 amino acids. V was cut by 2 bases and J by 4 bases, with 15 bases left in between. The CDR3 nucleotides are TGTGCCAGCAGCGTGGACAGAAGAGCACGCTATGGCTACACCTTC. It encodes CASSVDRRARYGYTF.

V is TRBV5-6 and J is TRBJ2-7; the match to TRBD2 covers 15 bases. This CDR3 is 17 amino acids long. V lost 2 bases to trimming and J lost 4 bases; unmatched junction nucleotides: 7. CDR1 is SGHDT, CDR2 YYEEEE, per germline. CDR3 sequence: CASSFRTSGRAGYEQYF. The DNA for the CDR3 is TGTGCCAGCAGCTTCAGGACTAGCGGGAGGGCCGGATACGAGCAGTACTTC.

This chain joins TRBV15 and TRBJ2-5; TRBD2 might be the D (6 bases). V lost 4 bases, J lost 2 bases, and 14 bases lay in between. This CDR3 contains 15 residues. Per the germline V gene, CDR1 is LNHNV and CDR2 is YYDKDF (reference sequence). The CDR3 reads CATSITSNWQETQYF. In DNA form, the CDR3 reads TGTGCCACCAGCATCACTAGCAATTGGCAAGAGACCCAGTACTTC.

The genes are TRBV2 and TRBJ1-2; 7 bases agree with TRBD1. With V trimmed by 7 bases and J by 4 bases, 6 bases remained unmatched. Germline CDR1 and CDR2: SNHLY and FYNNEI. This CDR3 is 13 amino acids long. DNA for the CDR3: TGTGCCAGCAACACAGGGGATCGCTATGGCTACACCTTC. This translates into CASNTGDRYGYTF.

The rearrangement joins TRBV4-3 to TRBJ1-2; 7 bases agree with TRBD1. Germline trimming cut 4 bases from V and 4 bases from J; bases unmatched to any gene: 9. Germline lookup yields CDR1 LGHNA and CDR2 YSLEER. The CDR3 covers 15 residues. The CDR3 sequence is CASSPGTVESYGYTF. CDR3 nucleotides: TGCGCCAGCAGCCCGGGGACAGTTGAGAGCTATGGCTACACCTTC.

In nucleotides, the CDR3 is TGTGCCAGCGCCGACAGGGGAGGGGGGAAGAACAACGAGCAGTACTTC. This codes for CASADRGGGKNNEQYF. The chain recombines TRBV28 with TRBJ2-7, with TRBD1 as a possible D gene (8 bases). CDR1 and CDR2 (germline): MDHEN, SYDVKM. The CDR3 contains 16 residues. Trimming pared 8 bases from V and 5 bases from J, leaving 25 bases between.

DNA for the CDR3: TGTGCCAGCAGTTTAGGGGCTAGCGGGATCCTTTACGCAGATACGCAGTATTTT. This codes for CASSLGASGILYADTQYF. This rearrangement joins TRBV27 to TRBJ2-3, with TRBD2 matching over 9 bases. The CDR3 has 18 residues. Germline trimming cut 2 bases from V and 4 bases from J; bases unmatched to any gene: 13. Germline lookup yields CDR1 MNHEY and CDR2 SMNVEV (reference sequence).

V and J are TRBV13 and TRBJ2-3; 7 nucleotides agree with TRBD2. The length of the CDR3 is 16 residues. Germline-derived CDR1 and CDR2 are PRHDT and FYEKMQ (reference sequence). V trimming: 4 bases; J trimming: 2 bases; junction bases outside the gene matches: 9. The CDR3 coding sequence is TGTGCCAGCAGCTCAAGACTAGCCGGTAACACAGATACGCAGTATTTT. Its protein is CASSSRLAGNTDTQYF. The full variable domain, with the rest looked up from reference TRBV13 and TRBJ2-3, is AAGVIQSPRHLIKEKRETATLKCYPIPRHDTVYWYQQGPGQDPQFLISFYEKMQSDKGSIPDRFSAQQFSDYHSELNMSSLELGDSALYFCASSSRLAGNTDTQYFGPGTRLTVL.